The 25 T cell receptor beta chains presented below share a single source sample, sequenced in a study of cytomegalovirus exposure and HLA in healthy donors (dated by TCRdb to between 2016 and 2019). Library prep was done by the immunoSEQ multiplex PCR assay. For the multiplex PCR, a mixture combining 60 forward primers for TCR Vbeta segments and 13 reverse primers for TCR Jbeta segments was used. Drawn from immuneACCESS, this table holds only the in-frame rearrangements with V and J called that TCRdb kept. Clones are partly lost; checked studies trace under half to an unresolved V gene and leave the rest unexplained. For this sample the table gives about 130,000 clones, of which more than 65% were detected only once. Of the sample, under 3% is held by the ten largest clones. The sample consisted of PBMCs. These receptors originate from a woman aged 60-75 years in good health and CMV-seropositive.

V usage is TRBV10-1 and J usage is TRBJ1-2; D is possibly TRBD1 (5 bases). This CDR3 region has 13 residues. The V end lost 2 bases, the J end lost 4 bases, and 8 bases lay between the germline ends. CDR1 is WNHNN and CDR2 is SYGVQD in the germline V gene (reference sequence). The CDR3 region has the DNA TGCGCCAGCAGTGAGCAGGGAACCTATGGCTACACCTTC. It translates to CASSEQGTYGYTF.

V and J are TRBV10-3 and TRBJ1-2, with 9 nucleotides matching TRBD1. V dropped 6 bases and J dropped 7; count of bases not matched to a gene: 15. The CDR3 totals 16 residues. Germline-derived CDR1 and CDR2 are ENHRY and SYGVKD. The CDR3: CAIRLSGTGSWGGYTF. CDR3 nucleotides: TGTGCCATCAGGTTATCTGGGACAGGGAGTTGGGGTGGCTACACCTTC.

V is TRBV6-5 and J is TRBJ2-5, with D perhaps TRBD2 (5 bases). Gene TRBJ2-7 matches the end of the DNA better, so the J call may be wrong. Germline V gene lookup returns CDR1 MNHEY and CDR2 SVGAGI. The CDR3 has 15 residues. The CDR3, as DNA: TGTGCCAGCAGTACCGGTGGGGTGGAGGAAGACGAGCAGTACTTC. Its protein product is CASSTGGVEEDEQYF.

V and J are TRBV20-1 and TRBJ2-7, with D perhaps TRBD2 (6 bases). Trimming cost V 4 bases and J 12 bases, with 16 bases left between them. CDR3 length equals 11 residues. The V gene's germline CDR1 is DFQATT and CDR2 SNEGSKA (reference sequence). Here the CDR3 reads CSAIRDSGMYF. CDR3 coding DNA: TGCAGTGCTATCCGGGACTCCGGTATGTACTTC.

The rearrangement links TRBV7-9 to TRBJ2-3, with 7 bases fitting TRBD2. This CDR3 is built from 17 residues. The germline gives CDR1 SEHNR, CDR2 FQNEAQ (reference sequence). The J segment lost 3 bases and the V segment lost 1 base, leaving 10 bases of the junction unmatched. The CDR3 loop is CASSLGRGFGGTDTQYF. CDR3 nucleotide sequence: TGTGCCAGCAGCTTAGGGCGGGGGTTTGGGGGGACAGATACGCAGTATTTT.

This clone was counted once. In DNA, the CDR3 is TGTGCCAGCAGCTTGGTAGCCCGGGGGCAAGAGACCCAGTACTTC. Translated, it gives CASSLVARGQETQYF. The chain carries TRBV5-4 and TRBJ2-5; maybe TRBD2 (6 bases). There are 15 residues in the CDR3. Germline values: CDR1 SGHNT, CDR2 YYREEE (reference sequence). V was pared by 0 bases and J by 2 bases, with 11 bases between.

The rearrangement uses TRBV5-1 and TRBJ2-7; 8 positions agree with TRBD1. Germline loops: CDR1 SGHRS, CDR2 YFSETQ. Trimming cost V 2 bases and J 4 bases; bases outside gene matches: 8. This CDR3 comprises 15 residues. Here the CDR3 reads CASSFLTGDEYEQYF. The CDR3 region has the DNA TGCGCCAGCAGCTTTCTGACAGGGGATGAGTACGAGCAGTACTTC. The full variable domain, with the rest looked up from reference TRBV5-1 and TRBJ2-7, is KAGVTQTPRYLIKTRGQQVTLSCSPISGHRSVSWYQQTPGQGLQFLFEYFSETQRNKGNFPGRFSGRQFSNSRSEMNVSTLELGDSALYLCASSFLTGDEYEQYFGPGTRLTVT.

This clone came up once. The chain recombines TRBV7-3 with TRBJ1-4; 7 positions match TRBD1. The CDR3 extends over 15 amino acids. Looked up from germline, CDR1 is SGHTA and CDR2 is FQGTGA. Unmatched junction bases numbered 3, after V lost 2 bases and J lost 3 bases. CDR3 in amino acids: CASSLQGTANEKLFF. Here the CDR3 DNA reads TGTGCCAGCAGCTTACAAGGGACAGCTAATGAAAAACTGTTTTTT.

Worth noting for this clone: At the DNA level, this CDR3 is encoded by other sequences in the same sample as well. CDR3 sequence (DNA): TGTGCCAGCAGCCAAGACAGGGGTCATGGCTACACCTTC. Encoded protein: CASSQDRGHGYTF. The chain recombines TRBV14 with TRBJ1-2, with D perhaps matching TRBD1 (6 bases). The CDR3 spans 13 residues. V was pared by 0 bases and J by 6 bases, with 8 bases between. CDR1 and CDR2 from the germline V gene are SGHDN and FVKESK.

The rearrangement joins TRBV10-3 to TRBJ2-2; TRBD1 matches at 7 bases. The V segment lost 11 bases and the J segment 4 bases; nucleotides outside the gene matches: 7. Germline CDR1 and CDR2: ENHRY and SYGVKD. The CDR3 totals 13 residues. CDR3 sequence (DNA): TGTGCCGTCCGGGACAGCGGCACCGGGGAGCTGTTTTTT. It encodes CAVRDSGTGELFF.

The genes are TRBV4-1 and TRBJ2-3, with 11 bases fitting TRBD2. The CDR3 loop spans 15 amino acids. Germline assignment: CDR1 MGHRA and CDR2 YSYEKL. V was pared by 4 bases and J by 3 bases, with 3 bases of the junction left unmatched. In DNA, the CDR3 is TGCGCCAGCAGCCTACTAGCGGGGGCAACAGATACGCAGTATTTT. Translation: CASSLLAGATDTQYF.

The sample holds a few counts of this clone. The chain joins TRBV7-3 to TRBJ1-2; D may be TRBD1 (6 bases). Looked up from germline, CDR1 is SGHTA and CDR2 is FQGTGA. The CDR3 runs 13 residues. V was shortened by 5 bases and J by 6 bases, with 13 bases between the two germline ends. CDR3 region: CASSTGNNNGYTF. CDR3 DNA sequence: TGTGCCAGCAGCACAGGGAATAATAATGGCTACACCTTC.

This clone was seen just once. CDR3 residues: CASSNEVNSPLHF. In DNA form, the CDR3 reads TGTGCCAGTAGTAACGAGGTCAATTCACCCCTCCACTTT. V and J are TRBV19 and TRBJ1-6; D gene uncertain. Looked up from germline, CDR1 is LNHDA and CDR2 is SQIVND (reference sequence). The CDR3 is made up of 13 amino acids. Trimming removed 4 bases from V and 7 bases from J, with 8 bases in between. The full variable domain, in which reference TRBV19 and TRBJ1-6 provide the parts outside the CDR3, is DGGITQSPKYLFRKEGQNVTLSCEQNLNHDAMYWYRQDPGQGLRLIYYSQIVNDFQKGDIAEGYSVSREKKESFPLTVTSAQKNPTAFYLCASSNEVNSPLHFGNGTRLTVT.

This chain uses TRBV18 with TRBJ2-7; 7 nucleotides agree with TRBD1. This CDR3 is built from 15 residues. CDR1 is KGHSH, CDR2 LQKENI, per germline. J gave up 2 bases and V 2 bases, and 6 bases lay outside the gene matches. CDR3 in DNA: TGTGCCAGCTCACCAGGACAGGTGGGAGCCTACGAGCAGTACTTC. This gives the protein CASSPGQVGAYEQYF.

The chain recombines TRBV15 with TRBJ2-7; D is possibly TRBD2 (5 bases). V lost 2 bases and J lost 2, with 13 bases in between. This CDR3 has 15 amino acids. Germline V gene sequence: CDR1 LNHNV, CDR2 YYDKDF (reference sequence). DNA of the CDR3: TGTGCCACCAGCAGAACCCGGACTGAGGCCTACGAGCAGTACTTC. Its translation is CATSRTRTEAYEQYF.

This chain connects TRBV9 to TRBJ2-1; D might be TRBD1 (5 bases). The CDR3 consists of 15 residues. V was cut by 6 bases and J by 0 bases, with 13 bases left in between. Germline V gives CDR1 SGDLS, CDR2 YYNGEE. Written as DNA, the CDR3 is TGTGCCAGCACCCTTGACAGCAACTCCTACAATGAGCAGTTCTTC. It specifies CASTLDSNSYNEQFF.

In regard to this clone: The junction and the germline gene differ at one end; a read error may be behind it. The gene calls are TRBV7-6 and TRBJ1-6, with TRBD1 matching 8 bases. CDR1 is SGHVS, CDR2 FNYEAQ, per germline. CDR3 length equals 16 residues. The CDR3 DNA follows: TGTGCCAGCAGCTTAGCTCCAGGGGGCTTTAATCCACCCCTCCACTTT. Encoded protein: CASSLAPGGFNPPLHF.

V and J are TRBV5-1 and TRBJ2-7, with 7 bases that match TRBD1. The CDR3 loop spans 15 amino acids. Trimming removed 1 base from V and 3 bases from J; junction bases left unmatched: 7. Looked up from germline, CDR1 is SGHRS and CDR2 is YFSETQ. CDR3 protein: CASSLTGDRIYEQYF. For the CDR3, the DNA is TGCGCCAGCAGCTTGACAGGGGACCGAATCTACGAGCAGTACTTC.

A few counts support this clone. The chain joins TRBV27 to TRBJ1-2, with D maybe TRBD1 (6 bases). From germline, CDR1 is MNHEY and CDR2 SMNVEV (reference sequence). V gave up 7 bases and J gave up 8 bases, with 23 bases separating them. The CDR3 consists of 15 residues. The chain's CDR3 is CASNDLTTGFGGYTF. The CDR3 DNA reads as TGTGCCAGCAATGATCTCACTACAGGGTTCGGGGGCTACACCTTC.

V is TRBV7-2 and J is TRBJ1-1, with 7 bases matching TRBD1. Germline CDR1 and CDR2: SGHTA and FQGNSA. CDR3 length: 13 residues. The V gene end was trimmed by 6 bases and the J gene end by 0 bases; junction bases not matched to a gene: 1. CDR3 sequence reads: CASRGQLNTEAFF. The DNA of the CDR3 is TGTGCCAGCAGGGGACAGCTGAACACTGAAGCTTTCTTT.

V usage is TRBV5-1 and J usage is TRBJ1-3; D gene ambiguous. Germline assignment: CDR1 SGHRS and CDR2 YFSETQ. V gave up 0 bases and J gave up 0 bases, with 13 bases separating them. The CDR3 runs 17 residues. The CDR3 DNA reads TGCGCCAGCAGCTTGGATAGTTCCGGTAACTCTGGAAACACCATATATTTT. Protein product: CASSLDSSGNSGNTIYF.

The chain links TRBV27 to TRBJ1-4, with D hard to call. The CDR3 has 12 amino acids. The V gene lost 3 bases and the J gene lost 5 bases, with 4 bases spanning the gap. CDR1 and CDR2 (germline): MNHEY, SMNVEV (reference sequence). The DNA for the CDR3 is TGTGCCAGCAGTTTGCGGAATGAAAAACTGTTTTTT. Translating it yields CASSLRNEKLFF.

The V and J genes are TRBV23-1 and TRBJ2-2, with D possibly matching TRBD2 (5 bases). TRBV23-1 is identified as an open reading frame with a role that is uncertain. This CDR3 has 12 amino acids. DNA of the CDR3: TGCGGAGGGAGCTTTTTCACCGGGGAGCTGTTTTTT. This sequence encodes CGGSFFTGELFF.

This chain uses TRBV19 with TRBJ2-3; TRBD1 might be the D (6 bases). Trimming took off 5 bases at V and 3 bases at J, with 18 bases between the two ends. This CDR3 contains 16 residues. Germline CDR1 is LNHDA and CDR2 is SQIVND (reference sequence). The CDR3 is CASSLRPLGATDTQYF. In DNA form, the CDR3 reads TGTGCCAGTAGTCTAAGACCATTGGGGGCAACAGATACGCAGTATTTT.

This sequence joins TRBV10-1 and TRBJ2-7, with D tentatively TRBD2 (5 bases). The CDR3 runs 15 residues. With 5 bases removed from V and 3 bases from J, the gap between germline ends came to 17 bases. Germline loops: CDR1 WNHNN, CDR2 SYGVQD (reference sequence). The CDR3 nucleotides are TGCGCCAGCAGTAACTCCCTAGCAGGTCGCTACGAGCAGTACTTC. Its translation is CASSNSLAGRYEQYF.